Below, 11 T cell receptor beta chains from the same sample are listed, as sequenced in a study of T cell clusters in autoimmune cytopenias. One tube held mixed TRB-A and TRB-B primer pools for touch-down PCR. TCRdb derives one entry per CDR3 protein from the multiplex PCR reads, leaving out DNA. In all, the sample yields some 5,000 distinct CDR3 sequences. TRB amplification used around 260 ng of peripheral blood genomic DNA. Sequencing was done on a sample of peripheral blood. These receptor sequences come from a human donor with an autoimmune cytopenia or autoimmune hepatitis (not recorded which).

The V call is TRBV6-5, the J call TRBJ2-7; the D call of TRBD1 rests on TCRdb alone, since no DNA is present to check it. The CDR3 length is 13 residues. Germline V gene lookup returns CDR1 MNHEY and CDR2 SVGAGI. The CDR3 protein is CAISEGAFHEQYF.

CDR3 residues: CASSLMTSGTPGREQFF. The chain uses TRBV13 and TRBJ2-1; the D call from TCRdb, TRBD2, cannot be confirmed without DNA. The CDR3 has 17 residues. From germline, CDR1 is PRHDT and CDR2 FYEKMQ (reference sequence).

The gene calls are TRBV20-1 and TRBJ2-1; TCRdb names TRBD2, which stays unverified in the absence of DNA. The CDR3 is 14 amino acids. Per germline, CDR1 DFQATT and CDR2 SNEGSKA (reference sequence). CDR3 amino acids: CSGRDSGWGGEQFF.

This clonotype is deemed medium-sized by its frequency. This rearrangement joins TRBV5-6 to TRBJ2-3; TCRdb lists TRBD1, though no DNA is available to test this call. Germline assignment: CDR1 SGHDT and CDR2 YYEEEE. The CDR3 spans 15 residues. The CDR3 is CASSAPGTSGYTQYF.

Frequency places this clonotype as large. V gene TRBV5-6 combines with J gene TRBJ1-2. Germline V gene sequence: CDR1 SGHDT, CDR2 YYEEEE. The CDR3 extends over 13 amino acids. The CDR3 reads CASSLDRGSGYTF.

The chain carries TRBV18 and TRBJ2-6; TCRdb indicates TRBD1, and absent DNA this call remains unverified. Germline CDR1 and CDR2: KGHSH and LQKENI. The CDR3 has 17 residues. CDR3 loop: CASSPPTGVSGANVLTF.

The chain recombines TRBV5-6 with TRBJ1-2; no DNA is available, so the TRBD1 call from TCRdb remains unchecked. Germline lookup yields CDR1 SGHDT and CDR2 YYEEEE. CDR3 size: 14 residues. This CDR3 reads CASSLTRPLPGYTF.

The chain links TRBV6-6 to TRBJ2-1. This CDR3 has 15 residues. Germline-derived CDR1 and CDR2 are MNHNY and SVGAGI (reference sequence). CDR3: CASRVGGDSYNEQFF.

Judged by frequency, this clonotype is medium-sized. The rearrangement links TRBV13 to TRBJ2-1; no DNA is available, so the TRBD2 call from TCRdb remains unchecked. The CDR3 has 14 amino acids. Germline assignment: CDR1 PRHDT and CDR2 FYEKMQ (reference sequence). The CDR3 region is CASSLEGLGGEQFF.

According to its frequency, this clonotype is medium-sized. V usage is TRBV29-1 and J usage is TRBJ2-1. This CDR3 has 15 amino acids. Germline CDR1 SQVTM, CDR2 ANQGSEA. The CDR3 loop reads CSVERTASSYNEQFF.

This chain links TRBV6-5 with TRBJ1-3. This CDR3 has 15 amino acids. Germline CDR1 MNHEY, CDR2 SVGAGI. The CDR3 spells CASKDGGGSGNTIYF.